This T cell receptor (beta chain) was identified during a study of cytomegalovirus exposure and HLA in healthy donors. Study results and caveats: Follow-up analysis later connected one missense variant in DCLRE1C with trimming of TCR beta V- and J-genes. Donors belonging to an Asian-associated ancestry cluster reportedly showed fewer N-insertions in productive TCRs than the approximately 670-donor mean, according to what a later analysis found.

The study ran its PCR with 60 Vbeta and 13 Jbeta primers. In the source study's methods: In a later analysis, the count reached some 75 million unique TCR beta chains, with around 11 million shared. The protocol was immunoSEQ multiplex PCR, while the TCRdb copy is restricted to in-frame clones and leaves out a portion. V and J calls and clone size are as listed in that table; D and trimming were resolved from the DNA. The table includes about 120,000 clones, 8.5% to 10% detected once. The CDR3 loop spans 16 amino acids. The germline V gene has CDR1 SGHTS and CDR2 YDEGEE. V shed 6 bases, J shed 13 bases, and the junction held 18 bases outside the gene matches. Of note for this clone: The antigen is unknown.

This TCR was recovered from a man aged 30-40 years in good health and CMV-seronegative. The sample consisted of PBMCs. The chain employs TRBV5-8 and TRBJ1-6; 8 nucleotides match TRBD1. Here the CDR3 DNA reads TGTGCCAGCACCGTTCCCTCTGGACAGGGAGGTTCGCCCCTCCACTTT. Translation gives CASTVPSGQGGSPLHF. Filled out from reference TRBV5-8 and TRBJ1-6, the complete variable domain reads EAGVTQSPTHLIKTRGQQATLRCSPISGHTSVYWYQQALGLGLQFLLWYDEGEERNRGNFPPRFSGRQFPNYSSELNVNALELEDSALYLCASTVPSGQGGSPLHFGNGTRLTVT.